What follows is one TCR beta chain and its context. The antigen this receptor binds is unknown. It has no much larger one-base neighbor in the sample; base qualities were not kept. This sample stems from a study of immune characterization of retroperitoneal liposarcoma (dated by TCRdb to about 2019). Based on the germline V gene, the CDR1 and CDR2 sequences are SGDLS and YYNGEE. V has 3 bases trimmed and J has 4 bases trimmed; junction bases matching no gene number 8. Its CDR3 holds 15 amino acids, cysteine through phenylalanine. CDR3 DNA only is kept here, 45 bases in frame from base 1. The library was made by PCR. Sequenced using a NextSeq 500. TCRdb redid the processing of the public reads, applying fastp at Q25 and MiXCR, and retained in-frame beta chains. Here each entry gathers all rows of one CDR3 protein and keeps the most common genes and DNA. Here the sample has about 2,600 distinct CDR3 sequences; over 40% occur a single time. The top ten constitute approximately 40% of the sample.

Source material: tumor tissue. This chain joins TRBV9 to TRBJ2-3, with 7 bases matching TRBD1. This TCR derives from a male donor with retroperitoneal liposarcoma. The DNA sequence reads TGTGCCAGCAGCGCCCGACAGGGTGAGGCAGATACGCAGTATTTT. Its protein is CASSARQGEADTQYF.